The 5 T cell receptor beta chains in this list originate from one sample, sequenced in a study of T cells in localized non-small cell lung cancer. Produced via immunoSEQ multiplex PCR; TCRdb's table is partial and in-frame only. The sample holds over 50,000 clones, about 90% seen once. This specimen was peripheral blood, taken before any cancer treatment. The receptor set was obtained from a woman aged 40 to 75 with stage I lung adenocarcinoma.

This chain connects TRBV7-6 to TRBJ2-1; D might be TRBD1 or TRBD2, each matching 5 bases. V was trimmed by 3 bases and J by 8 bases, leaving 11 bases between them. CDR3 length equals 13 residues. The germline CDR1 and CDR2 sequences are SGHVS and FNYEAQ. The CDR3 DNA is TGTGCCAGCAGCTTCGACCGGGGCGATGAGCAGTTCTTC. It codes for CASSFDRGDEQFF.

V gene TRBV27 combines with J gene TRBJ2-7; tentatively, D is TRBD1 or TRBD2 (5 bases each). The CDR3 length is 15 residues. The germline CDR1 and CDR2 sequences are MNHEY and SMNVEV (reference sequence). Trimming removed 0 bases from V and 5 bases from J, with 14 bases in between. CDR3 bases: TGTGCCAGCAGTTTATCGTTCTCTTGGGGGAACGAGCAGTACTTC. This gives the protein CASSLSFSWGNEQYF.

V and J are TRBV5-4 and TRBJ1-6; D is undetermined. The length of the CDR3 is 17 residues. V gave up 3 bases and J gave up 0 bases, with 13 bases separating them. In germline, CDR1 is SGHNT, CDR2 YYREEE (reference sequence). CDR3 protein: CASSSSWRSSYNSPLHF. The CDR3 nucleotides read TGTGCCAGCAGCTCCTCGTGGAGAAGCTCCTATAATTCACCCCTCCACTTT. The full variable domain, its missing parts supplied by reference TRBV5-4 and TRBJ1-6, is ETGVTQSPTHLIKTRGQQVTLRCSSQSGHNTVSWYQQALGQGPQFIFQYYREEENGRGNFPPRFSGLQFPNYSSELNVNALELDDSALYLCASSSSWRSSYNSPLHFGNGTRLTVT.

The chain joins TRBV27 to TRBJ2-4, with unresolved D. Trimming shortened V by 5 bases and J by 0 bases, and 11 bases separated the two germline ends. The CDR3 loop spans 15 amino acids. Germline V gene data show CDR1 as MNHEY and CDR2 as SMNVEV (reference sequence). The CDR3 loop is CASSDVGGAKNIQYF. The CDR3 DNA is TGTGCCAGCAGTGACGTCGGCGGAGCCAAAAACATTCAGTACTTC.

The rearrangement joins TRBV30 to TRBJ2-7, with D tentatively TRBD1 or TRBD2 (5 bases each). The V and J ends lost 7 bases and 2 bases respectively, with 18 bases between them. The CDR3 is made up of 14 amino acids. In germline, CDR1 is GTSNPN, CDR2 SVGIG (reference sequence). CDR3 amino acids: CAFSRGFAPYEQYF. The DNA for the CDR3 is TGTGCCTTCTCGAGGGGTTTCGCACCCTACGAGCAGTACTTC.